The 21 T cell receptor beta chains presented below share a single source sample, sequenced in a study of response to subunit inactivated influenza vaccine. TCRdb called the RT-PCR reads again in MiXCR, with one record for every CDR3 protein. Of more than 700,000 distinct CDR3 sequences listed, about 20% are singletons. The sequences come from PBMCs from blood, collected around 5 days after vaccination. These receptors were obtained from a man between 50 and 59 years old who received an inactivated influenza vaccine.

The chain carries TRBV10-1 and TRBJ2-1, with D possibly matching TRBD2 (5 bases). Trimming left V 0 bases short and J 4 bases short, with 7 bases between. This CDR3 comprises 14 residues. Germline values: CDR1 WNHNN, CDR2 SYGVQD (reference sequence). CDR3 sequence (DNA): TGCGCCAGCAGTGAGTCGCCGGGGTACAATGAGCAGTTCTTC. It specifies CASSESPGYNEQFF.

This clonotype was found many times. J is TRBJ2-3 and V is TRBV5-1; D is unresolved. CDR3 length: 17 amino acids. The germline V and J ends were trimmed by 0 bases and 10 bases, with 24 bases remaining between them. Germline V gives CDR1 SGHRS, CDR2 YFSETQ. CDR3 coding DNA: TGCGCCAGCAGCTTGGACCGGTTTCGTCAAGCTCGGGCTTCGCAGTATTTT. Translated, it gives CASSLDRFRQARASQYF.

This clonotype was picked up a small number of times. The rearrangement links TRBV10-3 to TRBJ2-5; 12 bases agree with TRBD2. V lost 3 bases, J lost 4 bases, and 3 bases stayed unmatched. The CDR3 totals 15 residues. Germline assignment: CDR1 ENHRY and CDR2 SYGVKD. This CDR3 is CAISDTTSGGETQYF. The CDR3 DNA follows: TGTGCCATCAGTGACACGACTAGCGGGGGAGAGACCCAGTACTTC.

CDR3 in DNA: TGCAGCGGTAGACAGGGTGGGGCAAGGGAGACCCAGTACTTC. Protein product: CSGRQGGARETQYF. This rearrangement joins TRBV20-1 to TRBJ2-5; the match to TRBD1 covers 7 bases. The CDR3 consists of 14 residues. Germline V CDR1 and CDR2: DFQATT, SNEGSKA (reference sequence).

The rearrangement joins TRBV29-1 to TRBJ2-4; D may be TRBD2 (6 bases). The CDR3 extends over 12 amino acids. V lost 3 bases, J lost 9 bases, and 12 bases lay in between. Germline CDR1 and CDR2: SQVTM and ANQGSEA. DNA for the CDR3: TGCAGCGTTGAGGACGGGGGTAGCATTCAGTACTTC. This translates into CSVEDGGSIQYF.

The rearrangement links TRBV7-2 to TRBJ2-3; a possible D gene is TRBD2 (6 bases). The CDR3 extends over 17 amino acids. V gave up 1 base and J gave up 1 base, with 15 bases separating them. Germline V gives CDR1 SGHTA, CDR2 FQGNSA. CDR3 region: CASSLGRRGLRTDTQYF. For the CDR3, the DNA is TGTGCCAGCAGCTTAGGGAGGAGGGGCCTGCGCACAGATACGCAGTATTTT.

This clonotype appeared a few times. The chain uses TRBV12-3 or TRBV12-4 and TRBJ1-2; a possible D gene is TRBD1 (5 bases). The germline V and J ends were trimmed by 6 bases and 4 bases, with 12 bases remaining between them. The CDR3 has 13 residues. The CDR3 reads CASSPGRFYGYTF. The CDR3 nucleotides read TGTGCCAGCAGCCCGGGACGGTTCTATGGCTACACCTTC.

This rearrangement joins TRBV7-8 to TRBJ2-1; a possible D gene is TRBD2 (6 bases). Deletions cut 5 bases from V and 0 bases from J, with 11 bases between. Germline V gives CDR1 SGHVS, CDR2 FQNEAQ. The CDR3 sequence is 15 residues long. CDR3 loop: CASSPRLDSYNEQFF. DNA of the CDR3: TGTGCCAGCAGCCCACGACTAGACTCCTACAATGAGCAGTTCTTC.

Here the CDR3 DNA reads TGTGCCAGCAGCTTGGACAGACTAGCGGGGGGGGCAGATACGCAGTATTTT. The encoded protein is CASSLDRLAGGADTQYF. The V gene is TRBV5-4, the J gene TRBJ2-3; 14 nucleotides agree with TRBD2. Germline V gives CDR1 SGHNT, CDR2 YYREEE (reference sequence). This CDR3 spans 17 amino acids. V gave up 0 bases and J gave up 4 bases; unmatched junction bases: 4.

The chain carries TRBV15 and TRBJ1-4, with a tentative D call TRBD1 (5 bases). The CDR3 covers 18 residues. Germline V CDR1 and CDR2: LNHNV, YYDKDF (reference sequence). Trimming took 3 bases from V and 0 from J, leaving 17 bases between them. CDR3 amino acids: CATSSGLRLQATNEKLFF. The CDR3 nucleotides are TGTGCCACCAGCAGTGGGCTTAGGCTACAGGCAACTAATGAAAAACTGTTTTTT.

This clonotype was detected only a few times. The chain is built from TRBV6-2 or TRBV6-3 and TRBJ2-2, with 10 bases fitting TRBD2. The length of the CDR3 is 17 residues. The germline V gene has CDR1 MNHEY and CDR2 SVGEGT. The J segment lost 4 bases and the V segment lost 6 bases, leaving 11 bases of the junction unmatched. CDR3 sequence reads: CASRRPPGLASTGELFF. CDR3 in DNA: TGTGCCAGCAGACGACCCCCGGGACTAGCGAGCACCGGGGAGCTGTTTTTT.

The CDR3 loop reads CSAATQGTSNYGYTF. The DNA of the CDR3 is TGCAGTGCTGCTACTCAGGGGACATCTAACTATGGCTACACCTTC. This rearrangement joins TRBV20-1 to TRBJ1-2; maybe TRBD1 (6 bases). The CDR3 is 15 amino acids. Per germline, CDR1 DFQATT and CDR2 SNEGSKA (reference sequence). V lost 5 bases and J 0 bases, leaving 16 bases between the germline ends.

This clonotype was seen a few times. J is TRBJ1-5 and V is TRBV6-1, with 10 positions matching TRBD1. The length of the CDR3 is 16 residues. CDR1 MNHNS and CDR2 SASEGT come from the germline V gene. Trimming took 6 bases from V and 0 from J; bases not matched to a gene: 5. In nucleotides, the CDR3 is TGTGCCAGCAGCACCGGGACAGGGGCTAGCAATCAGCCCCAGCATTTT. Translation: CASSTGTGASNQPQHF.

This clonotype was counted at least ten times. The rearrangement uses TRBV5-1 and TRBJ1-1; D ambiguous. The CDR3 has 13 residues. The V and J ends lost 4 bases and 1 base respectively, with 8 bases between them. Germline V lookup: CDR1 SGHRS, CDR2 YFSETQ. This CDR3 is CASSPHKNTEAFF. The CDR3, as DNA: TGCGCCAGCAGCCCTCACAAGAACACTGAAGCTTTCTTT.

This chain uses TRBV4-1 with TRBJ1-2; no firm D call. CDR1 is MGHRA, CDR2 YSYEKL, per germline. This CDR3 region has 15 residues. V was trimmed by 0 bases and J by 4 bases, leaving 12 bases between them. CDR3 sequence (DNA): TGCGCCAGCAGCCAAGAATGGTCGAACCGCTATGGCTACACCTTC. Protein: CASSQEWSNRYGYTF.

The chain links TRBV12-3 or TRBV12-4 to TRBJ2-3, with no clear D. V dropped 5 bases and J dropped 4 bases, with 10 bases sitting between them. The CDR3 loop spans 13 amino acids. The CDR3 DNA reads TGTGCCAGCAGTATCGACCACGCAGATACGCAGTATTTT. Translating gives CASSIDHADTQYF.

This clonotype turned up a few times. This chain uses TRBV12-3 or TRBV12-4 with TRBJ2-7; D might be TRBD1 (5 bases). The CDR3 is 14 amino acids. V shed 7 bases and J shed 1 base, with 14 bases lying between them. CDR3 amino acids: CASNPQGNSYEQYF. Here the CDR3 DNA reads TGTGCCAGCAACCCTCAGGGAAATTCCTACGAGCAGTACTTC.

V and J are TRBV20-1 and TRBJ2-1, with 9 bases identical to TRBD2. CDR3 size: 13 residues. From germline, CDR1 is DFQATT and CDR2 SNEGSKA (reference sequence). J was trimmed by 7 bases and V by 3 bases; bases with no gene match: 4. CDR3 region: CSASSTSGNEQFF. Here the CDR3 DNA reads TGCAGTGCTAGTAGCACTAGCGGGAATGAGCAGTTCTTC.

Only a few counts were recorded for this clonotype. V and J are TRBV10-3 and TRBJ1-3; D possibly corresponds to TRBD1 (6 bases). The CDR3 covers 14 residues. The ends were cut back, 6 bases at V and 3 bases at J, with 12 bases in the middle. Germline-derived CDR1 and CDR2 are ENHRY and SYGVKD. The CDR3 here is CAIRRQVDGNTIYF. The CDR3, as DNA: TGTGCCATCAGACGACAGGTTGATGGAAACACCATATATTTT.

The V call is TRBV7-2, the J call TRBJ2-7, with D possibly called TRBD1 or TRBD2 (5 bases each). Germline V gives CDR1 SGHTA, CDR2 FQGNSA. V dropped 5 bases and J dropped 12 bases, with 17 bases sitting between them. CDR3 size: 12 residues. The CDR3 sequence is CASSDPPGRWYF. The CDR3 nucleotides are TGTGCCAGCAGCGACCCCCCGGGGCGATGGTACTTC.

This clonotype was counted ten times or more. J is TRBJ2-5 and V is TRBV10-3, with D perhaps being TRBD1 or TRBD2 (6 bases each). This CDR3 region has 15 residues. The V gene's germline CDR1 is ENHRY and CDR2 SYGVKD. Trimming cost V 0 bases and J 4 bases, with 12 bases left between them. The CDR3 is CAISESTGGGETQYF. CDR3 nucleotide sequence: TGTGCCATCAGTGAGTCGACAGGAGGGGGAGAGACCCAGTACTTC.